This T cell receptor beta chain was recorded in a study of blood T cell repertoires in COVID-19 (dated by TCRdb to 2018 to 2021). Context from the whole study: Samples covering the acute and convalescent phases of COVID-19 were provided by collaborators in the United States, Italy and Spain. The material from the prospective study consisted of cDNA or gDNA derived from T cells, B-cell-depleted T cells, or PBMCs. Subjects who had been exposed to COVID-19, were actively infected with it, or had recovered from it provided the deeply sampled blood TCRbeta repertoires that made up the dataset. The repertoires were released in a freely available public database intended as a resource for research on the immune response to SARS-CoV-2. The samples were drawn from two sources: the first 160 participants of the ongoing ImmuneRACE study, and fewer than 1,500 subjects contributed by 6 global collaborators. Sample metadata almost always included a de-identified subject ID, COVID-19 status, age in years and sex. Where available, HLA class I and class II types were taken from metadata supplied by the sample provider and were not determined by assay-based typing.

At one collaborating source in Seattle, patients were enrolled during active infection and were followed longitudinally through the course of disease. Each collaborating institution followed its own protocols to collect whole blood in K2EDTA tubes. For TCRbeta analysis, collaborator samples were shipped as frozen whole blood, as isolated PBMCs, or as DNA extracted from either sample type. What the study reported, not specific to this receptor: The quantity of clinical and demographic metadata differed by source and by participant and was supplied without curation.

Notes on this clone: Its cognate antigen has yet to be identified. Base qualities are not provided; no much larger clone lies one nucleotide away.

TCRbeta CDR3 regions were amplified from genomic DNA by means of the immunoSEQ Assay, a bias-controlled multiplex PCR. The original pipeline was this. The number of nucleated cells in each sample was estimated by amplification of reference gene primers within the assay. Sequence reads were collapsed and filtered to measure the absolute abundance of every unique TCRbeta CDR3 rearrangement. For each sample, productive Simpson clonality was calculated as the square root of Simpson's diversity index over productive rearrangements. The table was pulled from immuneACCESS by TCRdb, which kept in-frame rearrangements only. Such tables lose some clones; where checked, under half of the loss comes from unresolved V genes, and the rest has no known cause. V and J calls and clone size are as listed in that table; D and trimming were resolved from the DNA. Within this sample are 110,000 or so clones, with around 83% of them counted one time only. The ten largest clones add up to approximately 5% of the sample.

The germline V gene (reference sequence) yields DFQATT for CDR1 and SNEGSKA for CDR2. The CDR3 starts with the cysteine, ends with the phenylalanine, and has 11 residues. The entry retains the CDR3 DNA only, 33 bases that are in frame from base 1. The rearranged chain carries TRBV20-1 and TRBJ1-2; a tentative D match to TRBD1 spans 5 bases. The sample consisted of peripheral blood. The TCR was taken from a woman in her sixties with COVID-19, enrolled during active disease. The CDR3 protein: CILRGAKGYTF. The DNA sequence is TGCATCCTAAGGGGCGCGAAAGGCTACACCTTC.